A single sample is the source of the 18 T cell receptor beta chains below, sequenced in a study of shared clonotypes between healthy human individuals. Measured with immunoSEQ multiplex PCR; TCRdb has only the in-frame clones, and not every one. This sample has about 2.1 million clones, with about 93% found just once. Naive CD8 populations comprised CD45RO-negative cells positively selected for CCR7, excluding terminally differentiated effector memory CD45RA+ cells. Sequencing input: naive CD8+ T cells from PBMCs. The receptors derive from a man aged 18 to 29 in good health. Some clones in this sample may be carry-over from other donors' samples.

The chain is built from TRBV11-3 and TRBJ2-3, with D perhaps TRBD1 (6 bases). Between the trimmed V and J ends, which lost 0 bases and 4 bases, there was a span of 14 bases. Germline-derived CDR1 and CDR2 are SGHNT and YENEEA. This CDR3 contains 16 residues. CDR3: CASSLDGGRGADTQYF. CDR3 bases: TGTGCCAGCAGCTTAGATGGAGGCAGGGGCGCAGATACGCAGTATTTT.

V and J are TRBV4-1 and TRBJ2-3; the D gene is possibly TRBD2 (6 bases). The V gene lost 0 bases and the J gene lost 4 bases, with 14 bases spanning the gap. The CDR3 totals 16 residues. Germline CDR1 is MGHRA and CDR2 is YSYEKL. Here the CDR3 DNA reads TGCGCCAGCAGCCAAGACAACCCGGGGGTCCCAGATACGCAGTATTTT. The encoded protein is CASSQDNPGVPDTQYF.

This chain links TRBV7-7 with TRBJ2-1, with 7 nucleotides matching TRBD1. This CDR3 spans 14 amino acids. Trimming removed 3 bases from V and 4 bases from J; junction bases left unmatched: 3. In germline, CDR1 is SSHAT, CDR2 FNYEAQ (reference sequence). The CDR3, as DNA: TGTGCCAGCAGCTTGGGGACAGCTTACAATGAGCAGTTCTTC. Translating gives CASSLGTAYNEQFF.

The CDR3 coding sequence is TGTGCCAGCAGCTTAGACGGGACTAGCGGAGGATCCTACAATGAGCAGTTCTTC. As protein: CASSLDGTSGGSYNEQFF. This chain uses TRBV7-6 with TRBJ2-1; 11 nucleotides agree with TRBD2. CDR3 size: 18 residues. Germline V CDR1 and CDR2: SGHVS, FNYEAQ. Losses at the gene ends were 1 base for V and 1 base for J; bases not matched to a gene: 6.

The V gene is TRBV6-6, the J gene TRBJ1-2; D is ambiguous. Between the trimmed V and J ends, which lost 2 bases and 3 bases, there was a span of 10 bases. Germline values: CDR1 MNHNY, CDR2 SVGAGI (reference sequence). CDR3 length: 14 residues. The DNA of the CDR3 is TGTGCCAGCAGTTACGATCGGACGGACTATGGCTACACCTTC. Protein product: CASSYDRTDYGYTF.

This chain links TRBV5-6 with TRBJ1-5; maybe TRBD1 (5 bases). The CDR3 loop spans 16 amino acids. V lost 0 bases and J 0 bases, leaving 10 bases between the germline ends. Germline-derived CDR1 and CDR2 are SGHDT and YYEEEE. This CDR3 is CASSLGGDGSNQPQHF. Here the CDR3 DNA reads TGTGCCAGCAGCTTGGGAGGGGATGGTAGCAATCAGCCCCAGCATTTT.

The chain uses TRBV11-2 and TRBJ2-2; the D gene is possibly TRBD2 (6 bases). The CDR3 extends over 15 amino acids. With 4 bases removed from V and 6 bases from J, the gap between germline ends came to 15 bases. CDR1 is SGHAT and CDR2 is FQNNGV in the germline V gene. The CDR3 is CASSSRASGAGELFF. In nucleotides, the CDR3 is TGTGCCAGCAGCTCCAGAGCATCGGGAGCCGGGGAGCTGTTTTTT.

The rearrangement links TRBV28 to TRBJ1-1, with D unresolved. In germline, CDR1 is MDHEN, CDR2 SYDVKM. V lost 10 bases and J 3 bases, leaving 6 bases between the germline ends. The CDR3 has 10 residues. This CDR3 is CATSDTEAFF. DNA for the CDR3: TGTGCCACCTCGGACACTGAAGCTTTCTTT.

V and J are TRBV5-8 and TRBJ1-4; the D is unclear. Trimming stripped 1 base from V and 7 bases from J, with 11 bases between. Looked up from germline, CDR1 is SGHTS and CDR2 is YDEGEE. This CDR3 has 14 amino acids. The CDR3 region is CASSLLGMGEKLFF. The DNA of the CDR3 is TGTGCCAGCAGCTTGCTAGGGATGGGTGAAAAACTGTTTTTT.

The gene calls are TRBV7-6 and TRBJ1-4; 9 bases map to TRBD1. Germline V gene data show CDR1 as SGHVS and CDR2 as FNYEAQ. V lost 2 bases to trimming and J lost 8 bases; unmatched junction nucleotides: 9. This CDR3 region has 16 residues. CDR3 sequence: CASSLNPGQGYEKLFF. Written as DNA, the CDR3 is TGTGCCAGCAGCTTAAATCCGGGACAGGGTTACGAAAAACTGTTTTTT.

The chain couples TRBV28 to TRBJ2-5, with D perhaps matching TRBD2 (6 bases). This CDR3 spans 14 amino acids. Germline V CDR1 and CDR2: MDHEN, SYDVKM. Trimming cost V 5 bases and J 5 bases, with 15 bases left between them. In DNA form, the CDR3 reads TGTGCCAGCAGTCCGCGGGACGGGGCGGAGACCCAGTACTTC. Protein: CASSPRDGAETQYF.

V gene TRBV4-2 combines with J gene TRBJ2-7; the D is unclear. V shed 0 bases and J shed 2 bases, with 8 bases lying between them. The CDR3 consists of 14 residues. Germline lookup yields CDR1 LGHNA and CDR2 YNFKEQ. CDR3 protein: CASSQDGGAYEQYF. In DNA form, the CDR3 reads TGTGCCAGCAGCCAAGACGGTGGGGCCTACGAGCAGTACTTC.

The chain employs TRBV14 and TRBJ1-2; no reliable D call. Germline CDR1 reads SGHDN; CDR2 reads FVKESK. V was trimmed by 2 bases and J by 1 base, leaving 5 bases between them. The CDR3 spans 13 residues. The CDR3 coding sequence is TGTGCCAGCAGCCAATTGGGTAACTATGGCTACACCTTC. It translates to CASSQLGNYGYTF.

CDR3 bases: TGTGCCAGCAGCCCAACCGGGACTAGCGGGAGGAATGAGCAGTTCTTC. As protein: CASSPTGTSGRNEQFF. The chain joins TRBV9 to TRBJ2-1; 15 nucleotides align to TRBD2. This CDR3 is 16 amino acids long. V dropped 4 bases and J dropped 7; count of bases not matched to a gene: 6. Per the germline V gene, CDR1 is SGDLS and CDR2 is YYNGEE.

The J gene is TRBJ2-3, the V gene TRBV28; the match to TRBD2 covers 9 bases. The CDR3 consists of 15 residues. Looked up from germline, CDR1 is MDHEN and CDR2 is SYDVKM. The junction had 6 bases not matched to a gene; V was cut back by 6 bases and J by 2 bases. Here the CDR3 reads CASRRLADYTDTQYF. The CDR3 nucleotides are TGTGCCAGCAGAAGACTAGCGGACTACACAGATACGCAGTATTTT.

The rearrangement uses TRBV7-2 and TRBJ2-7; the match to TRBD1 covers 8 bases. J gave up 3 bases and V 2 bases, and 9 bases lay outside the gene matches. The CDR3 length is 16 residues. Germline V gives CDR1 SGHTA, CDR2 FQGNSA. The CDR3 spells CASSLNRQGTNYEQYF. CDR3 nucleotide sequence: TGTGCCAGCAGCTTAAATCGACAGGGGACAAACTACGAGCAGTACTTC. The entire variable domain, with the rest obtained from reference TRBV7-2 and TRBJ2-7, is as follows: GAGVSQSPSNKVTEKGKDVELRCDPISGHTALYWYRQSLGQGLEFLIYFQGNSAPDKSGLPSDRFSAERTGGSVSTLTIQRTQQEDSAVYLCASSLNRQGTNYEQYFGPGTRLTVT.

DNA for the CDR3: TGTGCCAGCGGGCCATCCGGGGCGGGATTTTACGCCGAGCAGTACTTC. Translated, it gives CASGPSGAGFYAEQYF. The chain couples TRBV27 to TRBJ2-7; a weak D match, TRBD2 (6 bases). The CDR3 extends over 16 amino acids. V lost 8 bases and J 6 bases, leaving 26 bases between the germline ends. The germline gives CDR1 MNHEY, CDR2 SMNVEV (reference sequence).

This clone was found once. CDR3 coding DNA: TGTGCCACCAGCAGAGCCCTAGAACTAGCGGGAGGAGATTTCAATGAGCAGTTCTTC. Translation gives CATSRALELAGGDFNEQFF. The chain has TRBV15 and TRBJ2-1; 12 bases agree with TRBD2. Germline assignment: CDR1 LNHNV and CDR2 YYDKDF (reference sequence). V gave up 1 base and J gave up 6 bases; unmatched junction bases: 13. There are 19 residues in the CDR3.